Below are 21 T cell receptor beta chains sequenced from a single sample in a study of identical twins (dated by TCRdb to the mid-2010s). Libraries were prepared through 5' RACE. Sequenced using an Illumina HiSeq 2000. In TCRdb, the public reads were trimmed at Q25 with fastp and aligned with MiXCR, with productive beta chains retained. Duplicate CDR3 protein sequences are folded into a single record with the most common DNA and genes. This sample holds roughly 770,000 distinct CDR3 sequences; about 20% were observed only once. Jointly, the top ten make up approximately 14% of the sample. A further study also used this sample, focusing on T cells expressing NK-cell markers.

Sequenced sample: PBMCs. These receptor sequences come from a woman aged 18 to 35 in good health.

The chain joins TRBV6-5 to TRBJ2-1, with 9 bases identical to TRBD1. Germline V gene sequence: CDR1 MNHEY, CDR2 SVGAGI. The CDR3 sequence is 15 residues long. J lost 12 bases, V lost 3 bases, and 12 bases had no gene match. The CDR3 is CASSYQSGTGRRQFF. The CDR3 bases are TGTGCCAGCAGTTATCAATCCGGGACAGGGCGTCGGCAGTTCTTC.

The chain couples TRBV7-8 to TRBJ2-7; 11 nucleotides line up with TRBD1. CDR1 SGHVS and CDR2 FQNEAQ come from the germline V gene. Trimming cost V 5 bases and J 6 bases; bases outside gene matches: 9. The CDR3 is 15 residues long. CDR3 in DNA: TGTGCCAGCAGCCCTCGGGACAGGGGGACGGCCGAGCAGTACTTC. Translating gives CASSPRDRGTAEQYF.

This clonotype occurred a few times. The chain combines TRBV6-5 with TRBJ1-2; D is undetermined. CDR3 length equals 14 residues. Deletions cut 0 bases from V and 4 bases from J, with 9 bases between. The germline V gene encodes CDR1 MNHEY and CDR2 SVGAGI. CDR3 region: CASSYSLTPYGYTF. For the CDR3, the DNA is TGTGCCAGCAGTTACTCGTTGACCCCCTATGGCTACACCTTC.

This clonotype appeared a few times. J is TRBJ1-1 and V is TRBV5-1; TRBD1 might be the D (6 bases). Germline V gives CDR1 SGHRS, CDR2 YFSETQ. Deletions cut 4 bases from V and 4 bases from J, with 14 bases between. CDR3 size: 14 residues. CDR3 DNA: TGCGCCAGCAGCCCCAGGGAAGGGGGCACTGAAGCTTTCTTT. Protein product: CASSPREGGTEAFF.

This clonotype was picked up a small number of times. The chain carries TRBV25-1 and TRBJ2-1; D tentatively fits TRBD1 or TRBD2 (5 bases each). CDR3 length: 16 residues. The germline CDR1 and CDR2 sequences are MGHDK and SYGVNS. Trimming took off 0 bases at V and 2 bases at J, with 11 bases between the two ends. CDR3 sequence reads: CASSEYGAHPYNEQFF. The CDR3 nucleotides read TGTGCCAGCAGTGAATACGGGGCGCACCCCTACAATGAGCAGTTCTTC.

The chain recombines TRBV7-8 with TRBJ2-3; 9 bases align to TRBD2. Trimming removed 6 bases from V and 0 bases from J; junction bases left unmatched: 7. The CDR3 has 16 amino acids. Germline assignment: CDR1 SGHVS and CDR2 FQNEAQ. The CDR3 region is CASSYPSGKSTDTQYF. The DNA of the CDR3 is TGTGCCAGCAGTTACCCTAGCGGGAAAAGCACAGATACGCAGTATTTT.

The CDR3 DNA reads TGTGCCAGCAGGAAGGTAAACACTGAAGCTTTCTTT. Translating it yields CASRKVNTEAFF. The rearrangement links TRBV6-1 to TRBJ1-1; D call uncertain. CDR3 length: 12 residues. The germline V gene has CDR1 MNHNS and CDR2 SASEGT. V was trimmed by 6 bases and J by 2 bases, leaving 7 bases between them.

This clonotype was counted ten times or more. This sequence joins TRBV20-1 and TRBJ2-7; D is uncertain. Trimming stripped 2 bases from V and 6 bases from J, with 8 bases between. CDR3 size: 11 residues. Per the germline V gene, CDR1 is DFQATT and CDR2 is SNEGSKA (reference sequence). The CDR3 here is CSARSLLEQYF. In nucleotides, the CDR3 is TGCAGTGCTAGATCCCTTCTCGAGCAGTACTTC.

A word on this clonotype: One end of the junction varies from germline; a read error may be responsible. The rearrangement uses TRBV7-6 and TRBJ2-7; no clear D gene. CDR1 and CDR2 (germline): SGHVS, FNYEAQ. CDR3 length: 14 residues. The CDR3 DNA reads as TGTGCCAGCAGCTTATGGAAGGGTCACTACGACCAGTACTTC. Translated: CASSLWKGHYDQYF. The variable domain in full, completed from reference TRBV7-6 and TRBJ2-7, reads GAGVSQSPRYKVTKRGQDVALRCDPISGHVSLYWYRQALGQGPEFLTYFNYEAQQDKSGLPNDRFSAERPEGSISTLTIQRTEQRDSAMYRCASSLWKGHYDQYFGPGTRLTVT.

This sequence joins TRBV12-3 or TRBV12-4 and TRBJ1-2, with D uncertain. The CDR3 contains 13 residues. Deletions cut 3 bases from V and 2 bases from J, with 7 bases between. DNA for the CDR3: TGTGCCAGCAGTTTTGTGGGCAACTATGGCTACACCTTC. This codes for CASSFVGNYGYTF.

This rearrangement joins TRBV7-2 to TRBJ2-7; TRBD2 agrees at 11 bases. The CDR3 runs 15 residues. In germline, CDR1 is SGHTA, CDR2 FQGNSA. V lost 3 bases and J lost 4; bases outside the gene matches: 5. In DNA form, the CDR3 reads TGTGCCAGCAGCTTCCCTAGCGGGAGGTCTTACGAGCAGTACTTC. Translated, it gives CASSFPSGRSYEQYF.

This clonotype was counted only a few times. The CDR3 here is CSESGIDNEQFF. The CDR3 DNA is TGCAGCGAGAGCGGGATAGACAATGAGCAGTTCTTC. The chain recombines TRBV29-1 with TRBJ2-1; 7 bases agree with TRBD2. This CDR3 is 12 amino acids long. CDR1 SQVTM and CDR2 ANQGSEA come from the germline V gene. V shed 7 bases, J shed 5 bases, and the junction held 5 bases outside the gene matches.

In this sample, this clonotype turned up many times. CDR3 nucleotide sequence: TGCAGTGCTATCGGCCAAACCTCGGATACGCAGTATTTT. It translates to CSAIGQTSDTQYF. The chain employs TRBV20-1 and TRBJ2-3; D unclear. The germline V gene has CDR1 DFQATT and CDR2 SNEGSKA (reference sequence). V lost 4 bases and J lost 6, with 14 bases in between. The CDR3 loop spans 13 amino acids.

This clonotype has a handful of counts. The chain links TRBV6-5 to TRBJ2-7, with D possibly being TRBD2 (6 bases). Germline CDR1 is MNHEY and CDR2 is SVGAGI. V was cut by 2 bases and J by 5 bases, with 22 bases left in between. The CDR3 spans 17 residues. In DNA, the CDR3 is TGTGCCAGCAGTTACAGCGGTGGGAGGCGGGTCGGGGACGAGCAGTACTTC. Translated, it gives CASSYSGGRRVGDEQYF.

The chain combines TRBV5-1 with TRBJ2-2; possibly TRBD2 for D (5 bases). The V gene lost 1 base and the J gene lost 0 bases, with 10 bases spanning the gap. Germline V gives CDR1 SGHRS, CDR2 YFSETQ. The CDR3 is made up of 16 amino acids. CDR3 bases: TGCGCCAGCAGCTTGCCAGCGGCCGCGAACACCGGGGAGCTGTTTTTT. This codes for CASSLPAAANTGELFF.

J is TRBJ1-5 and V is TRBV2; 7 bases map to TRBD1. The CDR3 consists of 14 residues. V gave up 6 bases and J gave up 5 bases; unmatched junction bases: 7. CDR1 is SNHLY and CDR2 is FYNNEI in the germline V gene. The CDR3 coding sequence is TGTGCCAGCAGCGCCGGGACAGATGATCAGCCCCAGCATTTT. Its protein product is CASSAGTDDQPQHF.

This clonotype came up a few times. This chain joins TRBV18 and TRBJ2-3; D is unresolved. This CDR3 has 13 amino acids. The germline V gene encodes CDR1 KGHSH and CDR2 LQKENI. V lost 6 bases to trimming and J lost 4 bases, with 11 bases between them. The CDR3, as DNA: TGTGCCAGCTCCCCCGGTCAGTCAGATACGCAGTATTTT. Its protein product is CASSPGQSDTQYF.

This clonotype was recorded many times. The V gene is TRBV6-5, the J gene TRBJ1-1; 7 bases agree with TRBD1. The J segment lost 0 bases and the V segment lost 4 bases, leaving 5 bases of the junction unmatched. Per the germline V gene, CDR1 is MNHEY and CDR2 is SVGAGI. The CDR3 has 15 amino acids. CDR3: CASSFSGGVNTEAFF. DNA for the CDR3: TGTGCCAGCAGTTTCTCAGGGGGAGTGAACACTGAAGCTTTCTTT.

This clonotype was counted a few times. The rearrangement links TRBV6-5 to TRBJ2-5; D gene unclear. Between the trimmed V and J ends, which lost 1 base and 4 bases, there was a span of 10 bases. CDR3 length: 14 residues. Germline values: CDR1 MNHEY, CDR2 SVGAGI. The CDR3 protein is CASSYLDERETQYF. The CDR3 coding sequence is TGTGCCAGCAGTTACTTGGACGAGCGAGAGACCCAGTACTTC.

The chain is built from TRBV29-1 and TRBJ2-4, with D maybe TRBD1 (7 bases). The CDR3 contains 12 residues. Germline V gives CDR1 SQVTM, CDR2 ANQGSEA. Trimming shortened V by 7 bases and J by 8 bases, and 15 bases separated the two germline ends. In DNA, the CDR3 is TGCAGCGCCACAGGCGGGACAGACATTCAGTACTTC. The encoded protein is CSATGGTDIQYF.

This clonotype has ten or more counts. This chain uses TRBV7-8 with TRBJ2-1; TRBD2 agrees at 13 bases. The CDR3 is 16 amino acids. CDR1 SGHVS and CDR2 FQNEAQ come from the germline V gene. The V gene end was trimmed by 1 base and the J gene end by 9 bases; junction bases not matched to a gene: 6. CDR3 DNA: TGTGCCAGCAGCTTAGAACTAGCGGGAGGGTTTAGTGAGCAGTTCTTC. This sequence encodes CASSLELAGGFSEQFF.